The rows below give T cell receptor beta chains drawn from one sample of a study of blood T cell repertoires in COVID-19. Generated by immunoSEQ multiplex PCR, the TCRdb table keeps only in-frame clones and is missing some. This table has about 120,000 clones, under 80% appearing once. The sequencing input was peripheral blood. These receptors came from a man aged 65 to 79 with acute or convalescent COVID-19. Both conserved end residues are part of each CDR3. A D gene is named only where the DNA matches it firmly. Expanded clones get a size class; other rows say once, few or many, or leave the size out.

TRBV7-2,.,.,TRBJ2-7,CASSLRGSYEQYF,TGTGCCAGCAGCTTACGGGGCTCCTACGAGCAGTACTTC
TRBV6-1,.,.,TRBJ2-7,CASSEALSDISYEQYF,TGTGCCAGCAGTGAAGCGCTGAGTGATATCTCCTACGAGCAGTACTTC
TRBV5-6,.,TRBD1,TRBJ2-7,CASRPGQGTNEQYF,TGTGCCAGCAGACCGGGACAGGGGACGAACGAGCAGTACTTC
TRBV19,once,TRBD1,TRBJ2-5,CASSIRDSQETQYF,TGTGCCAGTAGTATTAGGGACAGCCAAGAGACCCAGTACTTC
TRBV5-4,few,TRBD1,TRBJ2-7,CASSLGGTGSYEQYF,TGTGCCAGCAGCTTGGGTGGGACAGGCTCCTACGAGCAGTACTTC
TRBV6-5,.,TRBD1,TRBJ1-1,CASSYYGTGHTEAFF,TGTGCCAGCAGTTACTATGGGACAGGCCACACTGAAGCTTTCTTT
TRBV4-2,.,.,TRBJ1-1,CASSQDQGRGNTEAFF,TGTGCCAGCAGCCAAGATCAAGGCAGGGGGAACACTGAAGCTTTCTTT
TRBV6-2/TRBV6-3,.,.,TRBJ1-2,CASSWRQGNDGYTF,TGTGCCAGCAGTTGGAGGCAGGGGAACGATGGCTACACCTTC
TRBV27,.,TRBD1,TRBJ1-2,CASRTWTGHGYTF,TGTGCCAGCAGGACCTGGACAGGGCATGGCTACACCTTC
TRBV19,few,TRBD2,TRBJ2-3,CASTPLAAASTDTQYF,TGTGCCAGTACCCCGCTAGCGGCGGCATCTACAGATACGCAGTATTTT
TRBV15,.,TRBD2,TRBJ2-1,CATASGGLNEQFF,TGTGCCACCGCTAGCGGGGGGCTCAATGAGCAGTTCTTC
TRBV5-1,.,.,TRBJ1-5,CASSWRQDQPQHF,TGCGCCAGCAGCTGGAGACAGGATCAGCCCCAGCATTTT
TRBV2,few,TRBD1,TRBJ1-2,CASSGQGASYTF,TGTGCCAGCTCGGGACAGGGGGCCAGCTACACCTTC
TRBV6-6,.,TRBD1,TRBJ2-1,CASSPQGQGVNEQFF,TGTGCCAGCAGCCCCCAGGGACAGGGGGTCAATGAGCAGTTCTTC
TRBV7-2,.,TRBD1,TRBJ1-5,CASSPASTGGIQPQHF,TGTGCCAGCAGCCCAGCCTCTACAGGGGGCATTCAGCCCCAGCATTTT
TRBV7-9,.,TRBD1,TRBJ1-2,CASSFEGQGRYGYTF,TGTGCCAGCAGCTTTGAGGGACAGGGAAGATATGGCTACACCTTC
TRBV5-1,.,.,TRBJ2-3,CASSEQGSDTQYF,TGCGCCAGCAGCGAGCAGGGGTCAGATACGCAGTATTTT
TRBV24-1,.,.,TRBJ2-1,CATSTAGTVTYNEQFF,TGTGCCACCAGTACCGCGGGGACAGTGACTTACAATGAGCAGTTCTTC
TRBV24-1,.,TRBD1,TRBJ1-2,CATGDRFYGYTF,TGTGCCACCGGGGACAGGTTCTATGGCTACACCTTC
TRBV28,.,.,TRBJ1-2,CASSYTGTMDGYTF,TGTGCCAGCAGTTATACAGGTACAATGGATGGCTACACCTTC
TRBV7-3,.,.,TRBJ2-1,CASSLGRGINEQFF,TGTGCCAGCAGCCTCGGAAGAGGGATCAATGAGCAGTTCTTC